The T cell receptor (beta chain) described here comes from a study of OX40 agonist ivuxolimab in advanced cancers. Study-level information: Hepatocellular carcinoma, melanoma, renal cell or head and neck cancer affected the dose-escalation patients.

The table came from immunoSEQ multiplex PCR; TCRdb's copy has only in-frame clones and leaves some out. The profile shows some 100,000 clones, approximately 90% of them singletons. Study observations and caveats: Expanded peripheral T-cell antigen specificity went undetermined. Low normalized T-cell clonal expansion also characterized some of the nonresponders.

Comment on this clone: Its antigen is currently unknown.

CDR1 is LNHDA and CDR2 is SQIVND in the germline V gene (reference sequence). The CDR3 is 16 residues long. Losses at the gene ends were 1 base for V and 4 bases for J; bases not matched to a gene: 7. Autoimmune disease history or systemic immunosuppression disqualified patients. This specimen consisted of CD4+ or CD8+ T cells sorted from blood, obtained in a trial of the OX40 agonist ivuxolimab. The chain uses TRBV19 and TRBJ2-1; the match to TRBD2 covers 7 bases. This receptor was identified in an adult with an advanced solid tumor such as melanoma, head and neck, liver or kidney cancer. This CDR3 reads CASSIVAGASYNEQFF. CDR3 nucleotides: TGTGCCAGTAGTATAGTGGCGGGAGCTTCGTACAATGAGCAGTTCTTC.